The sequence of this T cell receptor (beta chain) was determined in a study of T cells in tuberculosis. Libraries were prepared by immunoSEQ multiplex PCR; TCRdb keeps only in-frame clonotypes and omits some of them. This repertoire shows around 38,000 clones, over 90% found once; its top ten account for 5.5% to 8%. V lost 2 bases, J lost 2 bases, and 6 bases lay in between. CDR3 length: 13 residues. Germline CDR1 reads SGHNT; CDR2 reads YENEEA. This receptor was identified in a donor aged 10-30 years with latent tuberculosis or without tuberculosis infection. Sequencing input: PBMCs. The V gene is TRBV11-3, the J gene TRBJ2-5; D remains ambiguous. The chain's CDR3 is CASSLQIQETQYF. The CDR3 DNA follows: TGTGCCAGCAGCTTACAGATACAAGAGACCCAGTACTTC.